The 29 T cell receptor beta chains presented below share a single source sample, sequenced in a study of shared clonotypes between healthy human individuals. Repertoires were generated with immunoSEQ multiplex PCR, while TCRdb's copy carries only in-frame clones and drops some. Altogether hundreds of thousands of clones are present, about 96% being singletons, with the ten largest covering approximately 0.12%. Naive CD8 populations comprised CD45RO-negative cells positively selected for CCR7, excluding terminally differentiated effector memory CD45RA+ cells. The sequencing input was naive CD8+ T cells sorted from blood. The origin of the receptors is a young woman in good health.

This chain connects TRBV28 to TRBJ1-5; 7 nucleotides align to TRBD1. In germline, CDR1 is MDHEN, CDR2 SYDVKM. CDR3 size: 15 residues. Trimming at V came to 4 bases and at J to 5 bases, leaving 8 bases not matched to a gene. CDR3 loop: CASSSQGDVYQPQHF. CDR3 coding DNA: TGTGCCAGCAGTTCCCAGGGGGACGTTTATCAGCCCCAGCATTTT. Filled out from reference TRBV28 and TRBJ1-5, the complete variable domain reads DVKVTQSSRYLVKRTGEKVFLECVQDMDHENMFWYRQDPGLGLRLIYFSYDVKMKEKGDIPEGYSVSREKKERFSLILESASTNQTSMYLCASSSQGDVYQPQHFGDGTRLSIL.

This clone showed up just once. The chain carries TRBV29-1 and TRBJ2-1, with D hard to call. V was shortened by 4 bases and J by 6 bases, with 7 bases between the two germline ends. Germline V gene lookup returns CDR1 SQVTM and CDR2 ANQGSEA. This CDR3 region has 11 residues. In DNA, the CDR3 is TGCAGCGTTGTGTTTTCCAATGAGCAGTTCTTC. It yields the protein CSVVFSNEQFF.

The rearrangement uses TRBV29-1 and TRBJ2-1; TRBD2 aligns across 9 bases. Losses at the gene ends were 1 base for V and 0 bases for J; bases not matched to a gene: 1. The germline CDR1 and CDR2 sequences are SQVTM and ANQGSEA. CDR3 length equals 15 residues. The CDR3 sequence: CSVEASGDSYNEQFF. In DNA, the CDR3 is TGCAGCGTTGAAGCTAGCGGGGACTCCTACAATGAGCAGTTCTTC.

The chain is built from TRBV5-4 and TRBJ1-1; TRBD1 matches at 10 bases. With V trimmed by 3 bases and J by 4 bases, 12 bases remained unmatched. From germline, CDR1 is SGHNT and CDR2 YYREEE (reference sequence). The CDR3 spans 17 residues. Here the CDR3 reads CASSWGDRGRLGTEAFF. CDR3 bases: TGTGCCAGCAGCTGGGGGGACAGGGGCCGTCTAGGCACTGAAGCTTTCTTT. The complete variable domain, with remaining parts taken from reference TRBV5-4 and TRBJ1-1, reads ETGVTQSPTHLIKTRGQQVTLRCSSQSGHNTVSWYQQALGQGPQFIFQYYREEENGRGNFPPRFSGLQFPNYSSELNVNALELDDSALYLCASSWGDRGRLGTEAFFGQGTRLTVV.

The chain has TRBV5-5 and TRBJ2-7; D unresolved. This CDR3 region has 11 residues. V lost 6 bases and J 3 bases, leaving 7 bases between the germline ends. The germline V gene encodes CDR1 SGHKS and CDR2 YYEKEE (reference sequence). Here the CDR3 reads CASTDHYEQYF. The CDR3 coding sequence is TGTGCCAGCACCGACCACTACGAGCAGTACTTC.

The CDR3 sequence is CASSLRWGRRNQPQHF. DNA for the CDR3: TGTGCCAGCAGTTTACGGTGGGGAAGAAGGAATCAGCCCCAGCATTTT. The rearrangement joins TRBV28 to TRBJ1-5; D is unclear. The germline CDR1 and CDR2 sequences are MDHEN and SYDVKM. The CDR3 runs to 16 residues. Deletions cut 2 bases from V and 4 bases from J, with 15 bases between.

About this clone: The same CDR3 is also encoded by other DNA sequences in this sample. The chain links TRBV29-1 to TRBJ2-7; TRBD2 matches at 7 bases. From germline, CDR1 is SQVTM and CDR2 ANQGSEA. The CDR3 is 13 amino acids. V lost 4 bases, J lost 0 bases, and 3 bases stayed unmatched. The CDR3 loop reads CSVVGGSSYEQYF. DNA of the CDR3: TGCAGCGTTGTTGGCGGGAGCTCCTACGAGCAGTACTTC.

This chain links TRBV7-9 with TRBJ1-2; no clear D gene. Per the germline V gene, CDR1 is SEHNR and CDR2 is FQNEAQ (reference sequence). CDR3 size: 15 residues. The V end was cut by 5 bases, the J end by 8 bases, with 21 bases between. CDR3 amino acids: CASSPTMGREGGYTF. CDR3 nucleotides: TGTGCCAGCAGCCCAACAATGGGGAGGGAAGGAGGCTACACCTTC.

V gene TRBV5-8 combines with J gene TRBJ2-1; no clear D. The CDR3 runs to 12 residues. Trimming shortened V by 0 bases and J by 6 bases, and 4 bases separated the two germline ends. Germline lookup yields CDR1 SGHTS and CDR2 YDEGEE. DNA for the CDR3: TGTGCCAGCAGCTTGGGGCTCAATGAGCAGTTCTTC. Translation gives CASSLGLNEQFF.

The rearrangement links TRBV28 to TRBJ2-5, with D possibly matching TRBD1 (6 bases). The CDR3 length is 13 residues. V shed 5 bases and J shed 2 bases, with 9 bases lying between them. The germline gives CDR1 MDHEN, CDR2 SYDVKM. CDR3 sequence (DNA): TGTGCCAGCAGTCCGGACAGTCAAGAGACCCAGTACTTC. Its translation: CASSPDSQETQYF.

V gene TRBV23-1 combines with J gene TRBJ1-5; the D gene is possibly TRBD1 (6 bases). TRBV23-1 is designated an ORF whose function remains uncertain. Trimming stripped 3 bases from V and 7 bases from J, with 19 bases between. This CDR3 comprises 16 residues. CDR3 nucleotide sequence: TGCGCCAGCAGTCAGCCCCGACAGGCTCGGGACCAGCCCCAGCATTTT. This encodes CASSQPRQARDQPQHF.

CDR3 sequence reads: CASSSGTSGGPDTQYF. The CDR3 bases are TGTGCCAGTAGTTCCGGGACTAGTGGGGGCCCAGATACGCAGTATTTT. The chain recombines TRBV19 with TRBJ2-3, with 8 positions matching TRBD2. The V segment lost 5 bases and the J segment 4 bases; nucleotides outside the gene matches: 11. The germline V gene encodes CDR1 LNHDA and CDR2 SQIVND (reference sequence). The CDR3 consists of 16 residues. The full variable domain, its missing parts supplied by reference TRBV19 and TRBJ2-3, is DGGITQSPKYLFRKEGQNVTLSCEQNLNHDAMYWYRQDPGQGLRLIYYSQIVNDFQKGDIAEGYSVSREKKESFPLTVTSAQKNPTAFYLCASSSGTSGGPDTQYFGPGTRLTVL.

This chain connects TRBV12-5 to TRBJ1-1; D perhaps matches TRBD1 (6 bases). Germline CDR1 reads LGHNT; CDR2 reads FRNRAP. The CDR3 spans 15 residues. V lost 0 bases, J lost 5 bases, and 13 bases lay in between. CDR3 DNA sequence: TGTGCTAGTGGTTTGGTACTTAAGGGGGAAACTGAAGCTTTCTTT. Translated: CASGLVLKGETEAFF.

The chain recombines TRBV13 with TRBJ2-1; tentative D call: TRBD2 (5 bases). The CDR3 runs 14 residues. Per the germline V gene, CDR1 is PRHDT and CDR2 is FYEKMQ (reference sequence). Trimming took 5 bases from V and 6 from J, leaving 14 bases between them. CDR3 sequence (DNA): TGTGCCAGCAGCGGAGGACTGTGGGGCAATGAGCAGTTCTTC. This translates into CASSGGLWGNEQFF.

This clone appeared a single time. This chain uses TRBV20-1 with TRBJ2-7; TRBD2 might be the D (6 bases). Germline V CDR1 and CDR2: DFQATT, SNEGSKA (reference sequence). This CDR3 is built from 11 residues. V was trimmed by 6 bases and J by 5 bases, leaving 11 bases between them. CDR3 region: CSAPDYHEQYF. The CDR3 region has the DNA TGCAGTGCCCCGGACTACCACGAGCAGTACTTC.

This rearrangement joins TRBV29-1 to TRBJ2-2; the D is unclear. CDR1 and CDR2 (germline): SQVTM, ANQGSEA. V lost 3 bases and J lost 2, with 10 bases in between. This CDR3 spans 14 amino acids. CDR3 sequence: CSVEMGHNTGELFF. For the CDR3, the DNA is TGCAGCGTTGAGATGGGCCATAACACCGGGGAGCTGTTTTTT.

The chain has TRBV15 and TRBJ2-3; TRBD2 matches 8 bases. J gave up 6 bases and V 1 base, and 9 bases lay outside the gene matches. From germline, CDR1 is LNHNV and CDR2 YYDKDF (reference sequence). The CDR3 is 16 residues long. The DNA of the CDR3 is TGTGCCACCAGCAGAGCCAGCGGGAGTAGGCTGGATACGCAGTATTTT. Its translation: CATSRASGSRLDTQYF.

The chain uses TRBV5-6 and TRBJ2-5; 7 nucleotides agree with TRBD1. The J call may be faulty, since TRBJ2-7 better matches the DNA end. The CDR3 covers 14 residues. The germline V gene encodes CDR1 SGHDT and CDR2 YYEEEE. The CDR3 DNA reads TGTGCCAGCAGCTTGACACAGGGGTACTACGAGCAGTACTTC. Protein sequence: CASSLTQGYYEQYF.

The chain carries TRBV29-1 and TRBJ2-1, with D unresolved. Germline V gene lookup returns CDR1 SQVTM and CDR2 ANQGSEA. This CDR3 has 15 amino acids. Trimming removed 4 bases from V and 7 bases from J, with 20 bases in between. This CDR3 is CSVVTVEARINEQFF. The CDR3, as DNA: TGCAGCGTTGTAACAGTTGAGGCCAGGATTAATGAGCAGTTCTTC.

This clone was observed a single time. The genes are TRBV13 and TRBJ2-1; a weak D match, TRBD2 (8 bases). V lost 5 bases to trimming and J lost 4 bases, with 21 bases between them. The CDR3 length is 17 residues. Germline values: CDR1 PRHDT, CDR2 FYEKMQ (reference sequence). CDR3 region: CASSEEGAGGLYNEQFF. In DNA form, the CDR3 reads TGTGCCAGCAGCGAAGAGGGGGCGGGAGGCCTTTACAATGAGCAGTTCTTC. The complete variable domain, with remaining parts taken from reference TRBV13 and TRBJ2-1, reads AAGVIQSPRHLIKEKRETATLKCYPIPRHDTVYWYQQGPGQDPQFLISFYEKMQSDKGSIPDRFSAQQFSDYHSELNMSSLELGDSALYFCASSEEGAGGLYNEQFFGPGTRLTVL.

V usage is TRBV28 and J usage is TRBJ2-7, with no clear D. Germline V gene data show CDR1 as MDHEN and CDR2 as SYDVKM. This CDR3 comprises 15 residues. The V end lost 6 bases, the J end lost 4 bases, and 19 bases lay between the germline ends. CDR3 protein: CASSATSVDFYEQYF. The CDR3 DNA sequence: TGTGCCAGCAGCGCCACCTCCGTAGACTTTTACGAGCAGTACTTC.

The J gene is TRBJ1-1, the V gene TRBV28; TRBD1 aligns across 9 bases. Germline loops: CDR1 MDHEN, CDR2 SYDVKM. Losses at the gene ends were 5 bases for V and 5 bases for J; bases not matched to a gene: 9. This CDR3 has 15 amino acids. DNA for the CDR3: TGTGCCAGCAGTATCGGGACAGGGCGGGGGACTGAAGCTTTCTTT. Encoded protein: CASSIGTGRGTEAFF. Filled out from reference TRBV28 and TRBJ1-1, the complete variable domain reads DVKVTQSSRYLVKRTGEKVFLECVQDMDHENMFWYRQDPGLGLRLIYFSYDVKMKEKGDIPEGYSVSREKKERFSLILESASTNQTSMYLCASSIGTGRGTEAFFGQGTRLTVV.

This chain links TRBV29-1 with TRBJ1-1; no reliable D call. The CDR3 runs to 11 residues. V lost 4 bases, J lost 4 bases, and 7 bases lay in between. In germline, CDR1 is SQVTM, CDR2 ANQGSEA. The CDR3 spells CSVGRTTEAFF. DNA of the CDR3: TGCAGCGTTGGCAGGACCACTGAAGCTTTCTTT.

As regards this clone: This CDR3 is also generated by other DNA sequences in the sample. J is TRBJ2-7 and V is TRBV27, with D perhaps given as TRBD1 or TRBD2 (5 bases each). Germline lookup yields CDR1 MNHEY and CDR2 SMNVEV (reference sequence). CDR3 size: 13 residues. V was pared by 4 bases and J by 3 bases, with 10 bases between. The CDR3 spells CASSSGTHYEQYF. The CDR3 nucleotides read TGTGCCAGCAGTTCCGGGACCCACTACGAGCAGTACTTC.

The chain joins TRBV30 to TRBJ2-7, with a possible D match to TRBD1 (7 bases). Trimming pared 3 bases from V and 4 bases from J, leaving 13 bases between. The CDR3 length is 13 residues. Per germline, CDR1 GTSNPN and CDR2 SVGIG (reference sequence). In DNA, the CDR3 is TGTGCCTGGAGCCAGGGGGGCTCTTACGAGCAGTACTTC. Translating gives CAWSQGGSYEQYF.

The genes are TRBV15 and TRBJ2-1, with 7 bases lining up with TRBD1. V dropped 5 bases and J dropped 7; count of bases not matched to a gene: 11. Per germline, CDR1 LNHNV and CDR2 YYDKDF (reference sequence). This CDR3 is built from 15 residues. The CDR3 spells CATSADRVALNEQFF. The CDR3 nucleotides are TGTGCCACCAGCGCAGACAGGGTAGCGTTAAATGAGCAGTTCTTC.

The chain combines TRBV10-3 with TRBJ2-3, with 10 bases lining up with TRBD2. With 9 bases clipped from V and 0 bases from J, the junction kept 3 bases outside the gene matches. Germline lookup yields CDR1 ENHRY and CDR2 SYGVKD. CDR3 length: 14 residues. CDR3 DNA: TGTGCCATAGGACTAGCGGAGAGCACAGATACGCAGTATTTT. Translation gives CAIGLAESTDTQYF.

The chain combines TRBV29-1 with TRBJ2-7; D may correspond to TRBD1 or TRBD2 (5 bases each). This CDR3 has 12 residues. V lost 7 bases and J 5 bases, leaving 15 bases between the germline ends. Germline V gene data show CDR1 as SQVTM and CDR2 as ANQGSEA. The CDR3 bases are TGCAGCGGTGGGACGGCAGGGAACGAGCAGTACTTC. It encodes CSGGTAGNEQYF.

This chain connects TRBV19 to TRBJ2-7; TRBD1 might be the D (6 bases). Germline CDR1 LNHDA, CDR2 SQIVND (reference sequence). V lost 8 bases to trimming and J lost 5 bases, with 13 bases between them. CDR3 size: 12 residues. The CDR3 bases are TGTGCCAGTGGACGGCCAGGGGACGAGCAGTACTTC. The encoded protein is CASGRPGDEQYF.